The rows below give T cell receptor beta chains drawn from one sample of a study of T cells after yellow fever vaccination. TCRdb independently ran MiXCR on the 5' RACE reads; one entry per CDR3 protein. The sample has approximately 32,000 distinct CDR3 sequences, roughly a tenth seen once. The sample in question was PBMCs, either bulk or a sorted T-cell subset (CD4+, CD8+, memory, or dextramer-sorted; not recorded which), obtained less than 18 days after the first yellow fever vaccination. These receptors came from a young man who received the YFV17D yellow fever vaccine. The CDR3 runs from the conserved cysteine through the conserved F or W. Each record gives: clone size, J gene, D gene, V gene, CDR3 length, CDR3 DNA, CDR3 protein. A D gene is named only where the DNA matches it firmly. Rows give clone size only sometimes, using once, few, many, or a class for an expanded clone.

>many|TRBJ2-3|.|TRBV5-4|15
TGTGCCAGCAGCCCGTCCGGACTGGGCGGGGATACGCAGTATTTT
CASSPSGLGGDTQYF
>many|TRBJ2-3|.|TRBV7-2|13
TGTGCCAGCAGCTGGAAGGGTTCAGATACGCAGTATTTT
CASSWKGSDTQYF
>many|TRBJ2-5|.|TRBV11-2|15
TGTGCCAGCAGCCCGGCCCAACGGCATCCGCAGACCCAGTACTTC
CASSPAQRHPQTQYF
>many|TRBJ1-2|.|TRBV5-1|14
TGCGCCAGCAGCTTGTCTTCGGCTCTCTATGGCTACACCTTC
CASSLSSALYGYTF
>many|TRBJ2-1|TRBD1|TRBV6-1|15
TGTGCCAGCAGTGGGACGGCAGGGGGATACAATGAGCAGTTCTTC
CASSGTAGGYNEQFF
>many|TRBJ1-6|TRBD1|TRBV5-1|15
TGCGCCAGCAGCACGGAACAGGGGAGGGATTCACCCCTCCACTTT
CASSTEQGRDSPLHF
>many|TRBJ2-1|.|TRBV11-3|17
TGTGCCAGCAGCGTAGGGTCGGGGCTAAGCTCCTACAATGAGCAGTTCTTC
CASSVGSGLSSYNEQFF
>many|TRBJ2-1|.|TRBV15|16
TGTGCCACCAGCAGAGGGGTAGGGGGTTCCTACAATGAGCAGTTCTTC
CATSRGVGGSYNEQFF
>many|TRBJ2-5|TRBD2|TRBV6-1|15
TGTGCCAGCAGTGAATCCGCGGGGGGCCAAGAGACCCAGTACTTC
CASSESAGGQETQYF
>many|TRBJ1-2|.|TRBV12-3/TRBV12-4|10
TGTGCCAGCAGTTTTTCCGGCTACACCTTC
CASSFSGYTF
>many|TRBJ2-5|TRBD2|TRBV2|13
TGTGCGCGGGGGGAGGGGAAACAAGAGACCCAGTACTTC
CARGEGKQETQYF
>many|TRBJ2-3|.|TRBV6-4|14
TGTGCCAGCGGGGCCGGGGGGCACACAGATACGCAGTATTTT
CASGAGGHTDTQYF
>many|TRBJ2-5|.|TRBV4-3|15
TGCGCCAGCAGCCAAGATATTACAGGGTGGGAGACCCAGTACTTC
CASSQDITGWETQYF
>.|TRBJ1-5|.|TRBV5-6|15
TGTGCCAGCAGCTTGGGCCGGGGATCTGTGCAGCCCCAGCATTTT
CASSLGRGSVQPQHF
>many|TRBJ2-4|TRBD1|TRBV5-5|16
TGTGCCAGCAGCTTCAGGACAGGACTAGCCAAAAACATTCAGTACTTC
CASSFRTGLAKNIQYF
>.|TRBJ2-4|.|TRBV6-1|14
TGTGCCAGCAGTCGGACAGTAGCCAAAAACATTCAGTACTTC
CASSRTVAKNIQYF
>many|TRBJ2-7|.|TRBV7-2|12
TGTGCCAGCAGCAAGGCCCCTTACGAGCAGTACTTC
CASSKAPYEQYF
>many|TRBJ2-3|TRBD1|TRBV6-5|14
TGTGCCAGCAGTTGGACAGGGGATGGGGATACGCAGTATTTT
CASSWTGDGDTQYF
>many|TRBJ2-3|TRBD1|TRBV29-1|16
TGCAGCGTTGAAGTATGGGACAGGACAGGTACAGATACGCAGTATTTT
CSVEVWDRTGTDTQYF
>many|TRBJ1-1|.|TRBV18|13
TGTGCCAGCTCCCAGACAGAACACACTGAAGCTTTCTTT
CASSQTEHTEAFF
>many|TRBJ1-3|.|TRBV7-2|15
TGTGCCAGCAGCTTAACCGCCGCGGGGGGAGACACCATATATTTT
CASSLTAAGGDTIYF
>many|TRBJ2-1|.|TRBV14|15
TGTGCCAGCAGCCCCCTTGGGTGGGGGCTGGATGAGCAGTTCTTC
CASSPLGWGLDEQFF
>many|TRBJ2-1|.|TRBV11-2|12
TGTGCCAGCAGCTTAAGTTACAATGAGCAGTTCTTC
CASSLSYNEQFF
>many|TRBJ2-1|.|TRBV7-6|15
TGTGCCAGCAGCTTAGGGGCGGGGAGATACAATGAGCAGTTCTTC
CASSLGAGRYNEQFF
>many|TRBJ2-3|TRBD2|TRBV3-1|20
TGTGCCAGCAGCCAGGGTCGAGGGACTACTAGCGGGGGGGCCGCAGATACGCAGTATTTT
CASSQGRGTTSGGAADTQYF
>many|TRBJ2-3|.|TRBV18|14
TGTGCCAGCTCACCGAGCCGGAGCACAGATACGCAGTATTTT
CASSPSRSTDTQYF
>many|TRBJ2-1|TRBD2|TRBV12-3/TRBV12-4|17
TGTGCCAGTCTGCCGGGACTAGCGGGGGGGGTAGGCAATGAGCAGTTCTTC
CASLPGLAGGVGNEQFF
>.|TRBJ1-2|TRBD1|TRBV4-1|16
TGTGCCAGCAGCCACCTACAGGGGGCGGTTAACTATGGCTACACCTTC
CASSHLQGAVNYGYTF
>.|TRBJ2-5|TRBD2|TRBV20-1|16
TGCAGTGCGGCGGGACTAGCGGGGGGACGCAATAAGGCCCAGTACTTC
CSAAGLAGGRNKAQYF
>many|TRBJ2-2|TRBD1|TRBV28|16
TGTGCCAGCAGTCCCCTCGACAGGGAGAACACCGGGGAGCTGTTTTTT
CASSPLDRENTGELFF
>many|TRBJ1-5|TRBD1|TRBV10-3|15
TGTGCCATCAGTGAGCGGGGACAGGGGGGTCAGCCCCAGCATTTT
CAISERGQGGQPQHF
>many|TRBJ2-4|TRBD1|TRBV6-1|16
TGTGCCAGCAGGCCTGCAGGACAGGGGCCAGGAAACATTCAGTACTTC
CASRPAGQGPGNIQYF
>many|TRBJ1-1|.|TRBV20-1|12
TGCAGTGCCAGTAAGGGATACAGTGAAGCTTTCTTT
CSASKGYSEAFF
>many|TRBJ2-5|.|TRBV20-1|14
TGCAGTGCTAGATTCGGGACCGCGCAAGGGACCCAGTACTTC
CSARFGTAQGTQYF
>many|TRBJ1-1|.|TRBV29-1|11
TGCAGCGCCCTTATCCTCACTGAAGCTTTCTTT
CSALILTEAFF
>many|TRBJ2-5|.|TRBV25-1|11
TGTGCCAGCAGGGTGTCTGAGACCCAGTACTTC
CASRVSETQYF
>.|TRBJ2-5|TRBD1|TRBV7-2|16
TGTGCCAGCAGCTTAGCCACTGGGACAGGGGCAGAGACCCAGTACTTC
CASSLATGTGAETQYF
>many|TRBJ1-2|.|TRBV7-9|13
TGTGCCAGCAGCCTTACGGATAACTATGGCTACACCTTC
CASSLTDNYGYTF
>many|TRBJ1-1|TRBD1|TRBV7-6|19
TGTGCCAGCAGCTTAGGGCCCTTGGGGACAGGAACTATGAACACTGAAGCTTTCTTT
CASSLGPLGTGTMNTEAFF
>.|TRBJ1-4|TRBD1|TRBV13|15
TGTGCCAGCAGCATGAGGGGGCGGGGGAATGAAAAACTGTTTTTT
CASSMRGRGNEKLFF
>.|TRBJ2-3|TRBD2|TRBV5-5|15
TGTGCCAGCGGCCCCGGGACTAGCTGCACAGATACGCAGTATTTT
CASGPGTSCTDTQYF
>many|TRBJ1-2|.|TRBV4-3|15
TGCGCCAGCAGCCGCCACAGGGAAGGAAACTATGGCTACACCTTC
CASSRHREGNYGYTF
>many|TRBJ1-6|.|TRBV24-1|13
TGTGCCGTCATACAGGGTGGAAATTCACCCCTCCACTTT
CAVIQGGNSPLHF
>.|TRBJ2-5|TRBD2|TRBV29-1|15
TGCAGCGTGGGCCCCGGGACCGTATCGGGGGGGTCCCAGTACTTC
CSVGPGTVSGGSQYF
>many|TRBJ2-4|.|TRBV27|13
TGTGCCAGCAGTTCCCCTCTGATAAACATTCAGTACTTC
CASSSPLINIQYF
>many|TRBJ1-5|TRBD1|TRBV18|15
TGTGCCAGCTCACTGGACAGGGGGCATCAACAGCCCCAGCATTTT
CASSLDRGHQQPQHF
>many|TRBJ2-6|.|TRBV20-1|15
TGCAGTGCTATAGACAGCGCCTCTGGGGCCAACGTCCTGACTTTC
CSAIDSASGANVLTF
>many|TRBJ1-2|TRBD1|TRBV7-2|14
TGTGCCAGCACAGGACAGGGCGCTGGGGGAGGCTACACCTTC
CASTGQGAGGGYTF
>many|TRBJ2-3|TRBD2|TRBV28|17
TGTGCCAGCAGTTTCTCCCTTAGCGGGGCGGGGGAGGGTACGCAGTATTTT
CASSFSLSGAGEGTQYF
>few|TRBJ2-5|.|TRBV7-2|14
TGTGCCAGCAGCCCCTGGGAGGCTGTGGAGACCCAGTACTTC
CASSPWEAVETQYF